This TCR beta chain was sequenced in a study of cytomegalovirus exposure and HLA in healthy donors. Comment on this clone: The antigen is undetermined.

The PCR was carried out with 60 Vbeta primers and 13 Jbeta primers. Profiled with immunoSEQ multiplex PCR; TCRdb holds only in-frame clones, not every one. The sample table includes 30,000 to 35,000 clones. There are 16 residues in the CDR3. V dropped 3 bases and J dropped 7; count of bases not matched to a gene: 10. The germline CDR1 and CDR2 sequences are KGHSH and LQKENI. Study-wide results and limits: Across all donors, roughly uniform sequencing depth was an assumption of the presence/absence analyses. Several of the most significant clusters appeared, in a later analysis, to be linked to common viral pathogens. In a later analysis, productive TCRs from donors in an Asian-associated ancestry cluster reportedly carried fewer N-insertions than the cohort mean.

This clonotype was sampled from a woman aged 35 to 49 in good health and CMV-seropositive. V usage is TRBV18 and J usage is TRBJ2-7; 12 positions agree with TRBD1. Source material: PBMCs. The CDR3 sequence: CASSPTTGTGGIEQYF. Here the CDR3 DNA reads TGTGCCAGCTCACCTACAACCGGGACAGGGGGCATAGAGCAGTACTTC.